This is a list of T cell receptor beta chains from one sample in a study of PD-1 blockade in classical Hodgkin lymphoma. Profiling relied on immunoSEQ multiplex PCR, and the TCRdb table lists in-frame clones only, not all of them. The sample lists over 50,000 clones, around two thirds seen once, with about 15% in the top ten. Sample: peripheral blood mononuclear cells (PBMCs), taken before the second cycle of nivolumab. The receptors stem from a human donor with classical Hodgkin lymphoma. Both conserved end residues are part of each CDR3. The D gene is left open where the match is weak. Some rows mark clone size as missing; the rest say once, few, many or name a class of expanded clone.

cdr3_aa cdr3_nt d_call j_call clone_size v_call
CAWSVLQGKQYF TGTGCCTGGAGTGTATTACAGGGAAAGCAGTACTTC - TRBJ2-7 - TRBV30
CASSLLAETLTDTQYF TGTGCCAGCAGCTTACTAGCGGAGACCCTCACAGATACGCAGTATTTT TRBD2 TRBJ2-3 few TRBV7-9
CASSQDKRGAGELFF TGTGCCAGCAGCCAAGATAAGAGAGGAGCCGGGGAGCTGTTTTTT - TRBJ2-2 - TRBV4-2
CASSLGAGGNTGELFF TGTGCCAGCAGCTTGGGAGCGGGAGGGAACACCGGGGAGCTGTTTTTT TRBD2 TRBJ2-2 - TRBV5-4
CASSFSGDTQYF TGTGCCAGCAGCTTTTCAGGAGATACGCAGTATTTT - TRBJ2-3 - TRBV11-1
CASSPGGGGYSNQPQHF TGTGCCAGCAGTCCGGGCGGGGGGGGCTATAGCAATCAGCCCCAGCATTTT - TRBJ1-5 once TRBV28
CATDWGQLNTEAFF TGTGCCACCGACTGGGGACAGTTGAACACTGAAGCTTTCTTT TRBD1 TRBJ1-1 - TRBV28
CASSLQALWGNEQFF TGTGCCAGCAGTTTACAAGCTCTATGGGGCAATGAGCAGTTCTTC - TRBJ2-1 few TRBV27
CASSSLGATEGGYTF TGTGCCAGCAGCTCACTAGGCGCCACCGAGGGTGGCTACACCTTC - TRBJ1-2 - TRBV7-2
CASSEGLRTPLNYGYTF TGTGCCAGCAGCGAGGGACTCCGAACGCCGCTTAACTATGGCTACACCTTC - TRBJ1-2 - TRBV11-1
CATPGGYYGYTF TGTGCTACCCCTGGGGGATACTATGGCTACACCTTC - TRBJ1-2 - TRBV6-1
CASSLVGGSGNTIYF TGTGCCAGCAGCTTAGTGGGGGGCTCTGGAAACACCATATATTTT - TRBJ1-3 - TRBV7-2
CASSFGQANEKLFF TGTGCCAGCAGTTTTGGACAAGCTAATGAAAAACTGTTTTTT - TRBJ1-4 medium-sized TRBV27
CASNPGRFNEKLFF TGTGCCAGTAATCCGGGACGGTTTAATGAAAAACTGTTTTTT - TRBJ1-4 - TRBV19
CASTLRGTGITDTQYF TGTGCCAGCACTCTTAGGGGGACAGGGATAACAGATACGCAGTATTTT TRBD1 TRBJ2-3 - TRBV9
CASSVGGRYEKLFF TGTGCCAGCAGCGTAGGCGGGAGATATGAAAAACTGTTTTTT - TRBJ1-4 - TRBV5-4
CASLNMGAGELFF TGTGCCAGCCTGAATATGGGCGCCGGGGAGCTGTTTTTT - TRBJ2-2 - TRBV6-5
CASSLGLAGAYEQYF TGTGCCAGCAGCTTGGGACTAGCGGGAGCCTACGAGCAGTACTTC TRBD2 TRBJ2-7 - TRBV28
CAWSPYFYEQYF TGTGCCTGGAGCCCTTATTTCTACGAGCAGTACTTC - TRBJ2-7 - TRBV30
CASSLGTGLRGYTF TGCGCCAGCAGCTTGGGGACGGGGTTACGAGGCTACACCTTC - TRBJ1-2 few TRBV5-1
CASSYGGASNYGYTF TGTGCCAGCAGTTACGGGGGGGCGTCTAACTATGGCTACACCTTC - TRBJ1-2 - TRBV6-5
CASSQGYGGSGEQYF TGCGCCAGCAGCCAAGGTTATGGCGGTTCGGGAGAGCAGTACTTC - TRBJ2-7 - TRBV4-1
CASSPPPGELFF TGTGCCAGCAGCCCACCCCCCGGGGAGCTGTTTTTT - TRBJ2-2 few TRBV7-2
CASSPLGSNTGELFF TGTGCCAGCTCACCACTAGGGTCGAACACCGGGGAGCTGTTTTTT - TRBJ2-2 - TRBV18
CASSSNTDTQYF TGTGCCAGCAGCTCAAACACAGATACGCAGTATTTT - TRBJ2-3 few TRBV7-2
CASTSLGEGAFF TGTGCCAGTACCTCTTTGGGGGAGGGAGCTTTCTTT - TRBJ1-1 few TRBV19
CAWSGWGLGNQPQHF TGTGCCTGGAGTGGATGGGGGCTGGGCAATCAGCCCCAGCATTTT - TRBJ1-5 few TRBV30
CASSSGLAGGPNTGELFF TGTGCCAGCAGCTCGGGACTAGCGGGAGGGCCGAACACCGGGGAGCTGTTTTTT TRBD2 TRBJ2-2 - TRBV7-6
CASSQEKGRGNTDTQYF TGCGCCAGCAGCCAAGAAAAAGGACGGGGAAACACAGATACGCAGTATTTT - TRBJ2-3 - TRBV4-3
CASSPTGLAAQYF TGTGCCAGCAGCCCGACAGGGTTAGCGGCCCAGTACTTC - TRBJ2-5 few TRBV6-5
CASSHTGGASEAFF TGCGCCAGCAGCCATACAGGGGGCGCGTCTGAAGCTTTCTTT TRBD1 TRBJ1-1 - TRBV4-3
CASSFAARNTEAFF TGTGCCAGCAGCTTTGCCGCTCGGAACACTGAAGCTTTCTTT - TRBJ1-1 - TRBV6-5
CASSQVPQGDILFQPQHF TGCGCCAGCAGCCAAGTCCCTCAGGGAGATATTCTCTTTCAGCCCCAGCATTTT - TRBJ1-5 - TRBV4-1
CASSLEYEREKLFF TGTGCCAGCAGCTTAGAGTACGAACGGGAAAAACTGTTTTTT - TRBJ1-4 - TRBV7-9
CASSLVTGDGYTF TGTGCCAGCAGTTTAGTGACAGGGGACGGCTACACCTTC TRBD1 TRBJ1-2 - TRBV27
CASSYSRANTEAFF TGTGCCAGCAGTTACTCGAGGGCGAACACTGAAGCTTTCTTT - TRBJ1-1 - TRBV6-6
CASSQASLATGELFF TGTGCCAGCAGCCAAGCTTCACTAGCGACCGGGGAGCTGTTTTTT TRBD2 TRBJ2-2 few TRBV14
CASSLGTANYEQYF TGTGCCAGCAGTCTAGGGACGGCGAACTACGAGCAGTACTTC - TRBJ2-7 few TRBV6-6
CACQGDNEKLFF TGTGCCTGCCAGGGGGATAATGAAAAACTGTTTTTT TRBD1 TRBJ1-4 - TRBV30
CAWSEGRPSYEQYF TGTGCCTGGAGTGAAGGACGTCCCTCCTACGAGCAGTACTTC - TRBJ2-7 - TRBV30
CASSFIAGGGTDTQYF TGCGCCAGCAGCTTTATAGCGGGAGGAGGCACAGATACGCAGTATTTT TRBD2 TRBJ2-3 - TRBV5-1
CASLYGNTIYF TGTGCCAGCTTATACGGAAACACCATATATTTT - TRBJ1-3 few TRBV6-1
CASSPIVSYEQYF TGTGCCAGCAGTCCTATAGTCTCCTACGAGCAGTACTTC - TRBJ2-7 - TRBV27
CASSKGGTSGSYNEQFF TGTGCCAGCAGCAAAGGAGGGACTAGCGGGTCCTACAATGAGCAGTTCTTC - TRBJ2-1 - TRBV21-1
CASSTGGGLIDYNEQFF TGTGCCAGCTCAACTGGTGGCGGCCTTATCGATTACAATGAGCAGTTCTTC - TRBJ2-1 - TRBV18
CASSYGNIGANVLTF TGTGCCAGCAGTTACGGGAATATAGGGGCCAACGTCCTGACTTTC - TRBJ2-6 - TRBV6-5
CASRPGTNTEAFF TGTGCCAGCAGGCCGGGGACGAACACTGAAGCTTTCTTT - TRBJ1-1 - TRBV6-5
CASSLGGQATGKLFF TGTGCCAGCAGCTTAGGTGGCCAAGCAACTGGAAAACTGTTTTTT - TRBJ1-4 few TRBV7-2
CAWSVSALNTEAFF TGTGCCTGGAGTGTGTCAGCTTTGAACACTGAAGCTTTCTTT - TRBJ1-1 - TRBV30
CASSYNLRGEQYF TGTGCCAGCAGTTACAACCTGAGGGGCGAGCAGTACTTC - TRBJ2-7 - TRBV6-5
CASYSPGNTIYF TGTGCCAGCTATAGTCCTGGAAACACCATATATTTT - TRBJ1-3 - TRBV18
CSVEDGRSTDTQYF TGCAGCGTTGAAGATGGGCGGAGCACAGATACGCAGTATTTT - TRBJ2-3 - TRBV29-1
CASGAYNEQFF TGTGCCAGCGGGGCTTACAATGAGCAGTTCTTC - TRBJ2-1 once TRBV6-1